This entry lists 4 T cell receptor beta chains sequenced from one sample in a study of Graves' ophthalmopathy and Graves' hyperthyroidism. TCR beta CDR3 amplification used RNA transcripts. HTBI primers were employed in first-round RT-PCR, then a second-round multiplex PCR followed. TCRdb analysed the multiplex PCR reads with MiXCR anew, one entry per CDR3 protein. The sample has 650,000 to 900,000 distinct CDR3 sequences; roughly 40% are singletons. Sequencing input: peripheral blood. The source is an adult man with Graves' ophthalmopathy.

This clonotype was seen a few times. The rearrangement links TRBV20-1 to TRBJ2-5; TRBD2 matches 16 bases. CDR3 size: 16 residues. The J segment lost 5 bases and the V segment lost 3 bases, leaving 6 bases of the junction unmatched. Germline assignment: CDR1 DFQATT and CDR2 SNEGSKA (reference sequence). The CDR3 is CSASGTSGRALETQYF. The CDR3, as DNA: TGCAGTGCTAGTGGGACTAGCGGGAGGGCACTGGAGACCCAGTACTTC.

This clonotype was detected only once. The CDR3 spells CATSSRTGMYGYTF. The CDR3 DNA reads TGTGCCACCAGCAGTCGGACAGGGATGTATGGCTACACCTTC. The gene calls are TRBV15 and TRBJ1-2; TRBD1 matches 8 bases. The CDR3 extends over 14 amino acids. CDR1 is LNHNV, CDR2 YYDKDF, per germline (reference sequence). Trimming at V came to 3 bases and at J to 5 bases, leaving 5 bases not matched to a gene.

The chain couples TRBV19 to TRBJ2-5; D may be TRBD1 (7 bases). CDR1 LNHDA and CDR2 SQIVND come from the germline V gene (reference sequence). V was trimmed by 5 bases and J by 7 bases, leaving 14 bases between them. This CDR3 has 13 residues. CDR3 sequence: CASSEGGGVTQYF. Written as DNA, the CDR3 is TGTGCCAGTAGTGAAGGGGGCGGGGTGACCCAGTACTTC.

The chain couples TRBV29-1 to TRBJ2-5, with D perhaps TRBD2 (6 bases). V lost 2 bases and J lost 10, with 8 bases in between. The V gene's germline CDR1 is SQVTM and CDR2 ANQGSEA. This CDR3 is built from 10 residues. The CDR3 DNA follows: TGCAGCGTTGAAAAGGAGGGCCAGTACTTC. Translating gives CSVEKEGQYF.